A selection of T cell receptor beta chains follows, all from one sample in a study of cytomegalovirus exposure and HLA in healthy donors. The method was immunoSEQ multiplex PCR; TCRdb's version includes in-frame clones alone and lacks a portion of them. The repertoire includes about 200,000 clones, roughly 73% of them detected once, and 1.5% to 2% sits in the top ten. The sequencing input was PBMCs. The source of these receptors is a woman younger than 45 in good health and CMV-seronegative. Each CDR3 is given with its conserved first and last residue. A D gene is named only where the DNA matches it firmly.

j_call	d_call	v_call	cdr3_aa
TRBJ1-2	TRBD1	TRBV5-6	CASSLPTAQGASYGYTF
TRBJ2-5	TRBD2	TRBV19	CASSIKGLAGAETQYF
TRBJ1-3	TRBD1	TRBV5-4	CASSLEGANSGNTIYF
TRBJ2-6	.	TRBV28	CASRPLSSSGANVLTF
TRBJ1-2	TRBD1	TRBV18	CASSPLNRGDNYGYTF
TRBJ2-1	TRBD2	TRBV7-2	CASSFSGGSYNEQFF
TRBJ1-2	.	TRBV6-5	CASSYDVGGGYGYTF
TRBJ2-3	.	TRBV5-6	CASSFFGRGTDTQYF
TRBJ2-3	TRBD1	TRBV5-6	CASSPRTGGFADTQYF
TRBJ1-1	.	TRBV14	CASSQVGQLEAFF
TRBJ2-7	.	TRBV6-6	CASTESGPYEQYF
TRBJ2-5	.	TRBV19	CASSRAGLSTAETQYF
TRBJ2-7	.	TRBV5-1	CASSLQGWDYEQYF
TRBJ2-4	TRBD1	TRBV10-1	CASSENRGRYSIQYF
TRBJ2-2	TRBD2	TRBV2	CASLSTSLNTGELFF
TRBJ1-2	TRBD1	TRBV5-1	CASSLRQGDRGYTF